These 18 T cell receptor beta chains originate from one sample sequenced in a study of T cell responses to AZD1222 COVID-19 vaccine. Here immunoSEQ multiplex PCR was the method, and the copy in TCRdb shows in-frame clones only, minus some. The table shows about 92,000 clones, with under 95% occurring only once. Source: peripheral blood, taken on day 0 of AZD1222 vaccination. The source is an adult in good health.

The chain recombines TRBV27 with TRBJ1-6, with D unresolved. CDR1 MNHEY and CDR2 SMNVEV come from the germline V gene (reference sequence). V gave up 6 bases and J gave up 4 bases, with 7 bases separating them. CDR3 length: 13 residues. For the CDR3, the DNA is TGTGCCAGCAGCCGGGGTTATAATTCACCCCTCCACTTT. Its protein product is CASSRGYNSPLHF.

This chain links TRBV3-1 (or the pseudogene TRBV3-2) with TRBJ2-3, with no clear D. V was trimmed by 1 base and J by 6 bases, leaving 11 bases between them. This CDR3 is built from 14 residues. The germline V gene encodes CDR1 LGHDT and CDR2 YNNKEL (reference sequence). The CDR3 sequence: CASSQADGRDTQYF. For the CDR3, the DNA is TGTGCCAGCAGCCAAGCGGACGGCCGGGATACGCAGTATTTT.

The CDR3 DNA reads as TGTGCCAGCAGGATGGTTTATAGGGGGAATCAGCCCCAGCATTTT. Translating it yields CASRMVYRGNQPQHF. The chain couples TRBV6-5 to TRBJ1-5; possibly TRBD1 for D (6 bases). V was cut by 6 bases and J by 4 bases, with 16 bases left in between. Per germline, CDR1 MNHEY and CDR2 SVGAGI. The CDR3 consists of 15 residues.

The chain carries TRBV18 and TRBJ1-1, with TRBD1 matching over 8 bases. V lost 4 bases, J lost 1 base, and 8 bases stayed unmatched. Germline lookup yields CDR1 KGHSH and CDR2 LQKENI. The CDR3 sequence is 16 residues long. DNA of the CDR3: TGTGCCAGCTCACTCCGGACAGGGACCGAGAACACTGAAGCTTTCTTT. It codes for CASSLRTGTENTEAFF.

This clone has only a few counts. The chain recombines TRBV3-1 (or the pseudogene TRBV3-2) with TRBJ2-1, with TRBD1 matching 7 bases. Germline V lookup: CDR1 LGHDT, CDR2 YNNKEL (reference sequence). Trimming took 4 bases from V and 9 from J; bases not matched to a gene: 9. The CDR3 has 14 residues. CDR3 region: CASSREQGFAEQFF. CDR3 DNA: TGTGCCAGCAGCCGAGAACAGGGGTTCGCTGAGCAGTTCTTC.

In its sample, this clone was seen a few times. The V call is TRBV28, the J call TRBJ1-5; D gene ambiguous. Germline V gene sequence: CDR1 MDHEN, CDR2 SYDVKM. Deletions cut 3 bases from V and 7 bases from J, with 7 bases between. This CDR3 comprises 12 residues. CDR3 sequence (DNA): TGTGCCAGCAGTTTGACGAAACAGCCCCAGCATTTT. It specifies CASSLTKQPQHF.

This chain connects TRBV6-2 or TRBV6-3 to TRBJ2-7; D unresolved. CDR1 MNHEY and CDR2 SVGEGT come from the germline V gene. V lost 2 bases, J lost 2 bases, and 4 bases lay in between. The CDR3 runs to 12 residues. DNA for the CDR3: TGTGCCAGCAGTTACCCGCCCTACGAGCAGTACTTC. Protein product: CASSYPPYEQYF.

The chain links TRBV7-9 to TRBJ1-3; D gene unclear. CDR3 length: 18 amino acids. V was pared by 1 base and J by 0 bases, with 16 bases between. Germline loops: CDR1 SEHNR, CDR2 FQNEAQ (reference sequence). The CDR3, as DNA: TGTGCCAGCAGCTTAGGGGCCTGGGGAGGTAACTCTGGAAACACCATATATTTT. It yields the protein CASSLGAWGGNSGNTIYF. Based on the CDR3 plus reference TRBV7-9 and TRBJ1-3, the full variable domain is DTGVSQNPRHKITKRGQNVTFRCDPISEHNRLYWYRQTLGQGPEFLTYFQNEAQLEKSRLLSDRFSAERPKGSFSTLEIQRTEQGDSAMYLCASSLGAWGGNSGNTIYFGEGSWLTVV.

The rearrangement joins TRBV29-1 to TRBJ2-3, with 9 bases matching TRBD2. The CDR3 covers 15 residues. Losses at the gene ends were 6 bases for V and 6 bases for J; bases not matched to a gene: 13. CDR1 and CDR2 from the germline V gene are SQVTM and ANQGSEA. The CDR3 nucleotides read TGCAGCGTCGCTGCGGGACTAGCAGTATCTGATACGCAGTATTTT. This translates into CSVAAGLAVSDTQYF.

The CDR3 reads CASSLTIYEQYF. CDR3 in DNA: TGTGCCAGCAGCTTGACAATCTACGAGCAGTACTTC. V gene TRBV11-1 combines with J gene TRBJ2-7; D uncertain. Germline V CDR1 and CDR2: SGHAT, FQDESV (reference sequence). Trimming shortened V by 3 bases and J by 3 bases, and 6 bases separated the two germline ends. The CDR3 length is 12 residues.

The chain uses TRBV15 and TRBJ1-1; the D is unclear. Looked up from germline, CDR1 is LNHNV and CDR2 is YYDKDF (reference sequence). This CDR3 comprises 15 residues. V lost 1 base, J lost 6 bases, and 15 bases lay in between. CDR3 protein: CATSRVGVLSAEAFF. The CDR3 DNA sequence: TGTGCCACCAGCAGAGTGGGAGTTCTTAGCGCTGAAGCTTTCTTT.

The chain employs TRBV2 and TRBJ1-5, with 11 bases aligning to TRBD1. The CDR3 extends over 14 amino acids. V lost 8 bases to trimming and J lost 6 bases; unmatched junction nucleotides: 6. The germline V gene encodes CDR1 SNHLY and CDR2 FYNNEI. For the CDR3, the DNA is TGTGCCAGCGCAGGGACAGGGGGAAGTCAGCCCCAGCATTTT. Its protein is CASAGTGGSQPQHF. Combining the CDR3 with reference TRBV2 and TRBJ1-5 gives the whole variable domain EPEVTQTPSHQVTQMGQEVILRCVPISNHLYFYWYRQILGQKVEFLVSFYNNEISEKSEIFDDQFSVERPDGSNFTLKIRSTKLEDSAMYFCASAGTGGSQPQHFGDGTRLSIL.

J is TRBJ1-4 and V is TRBV4-1; D remains unclear. The CDR3 has 15 residues. Germline CDR1 MGHRA, CDR2 YSYEKL. Trimming left V 4 bases short and J 1 base short, with 10 bases between. CDR3 nucleotides: TGCGCCAGCAGCCGTACCTGGGGAACTAATGAAAAACTGTTTTTT. This translates into CASSRTWGTNEKLFF.

V is TRBV5-6 and J is TRBJ1-5, with a tentative D call TRBD1 (6 bases). Trimming took off 1 base at V and 2 bases at J, with 10 bases between the two ends. CDR1 is SGHDT and CDR2 is YYEEEE in the germline V gene. This CDR3 has 15 residues. CDR3 in DNA: TGTGCCAGCAGCTTGACAGGGTTTGGCAATCAGCCCCAGCATTTT. This sequence encodes CASSLTGFGNQPQHF.

The rearrangement joins TRBV18 to TRBJ2-1; D gene uncertain. CDR3 size: 14 residues. V shed 2 bases and J shed 6 bases, with 11 bases lying between them. CDR1 and CDR2 from the germline V gene are KGHSH and LQKENI. The CDR3 region is CASSPEKPTNEQFF. DNA for the CDR3: TGTGCCAGCTCACCAGAGAAACCGACCAATGAGCAGTTCTTC.

The V call is TRBV2, the J call TRBJ2-1; no clear D. Germline CDR1 reads SNHLY; CDR2 reads FYNNEI. The CDR3 runs to 11 residues. Trimming removed 5 bases from V and 5 bases from J, with 4 bases in between. The CDR3 is CASSRDNEQFF. In nucleotides, the CDR3 is TGTGCCAGCAGTAGGGACAATGAGCAGTTCTTC. The variable domain in full, completed from reference TRBV2 and TRBJ2-1, reads EPEVTQTPSHQVTQMGQEVILRCVPISNHLYFYWYRQILGQKVEFLVSFYNNEISEKSEIFDDQFSVERPDGSNFTLKIRSTKLEDSAMYFCASSRDNEQFFGPGTRLTVL.

The J gene is TRBJ2-5, the V gene TRBV2; 8 bases match TRBD1. Trimming took 8 bases from V and 1 from J; bases not matched to a gene: 6. CDR1 is SNHLY, CDR2 FYNNEI, per germline. The CDR3 sequence is 14 residues long. CDR3 in amino acids: CASGRQGTQETQYF. In DNA form, the CDR3 reads TGTGCCAGCGGAAGACAGGGGACCCAAGAGACCCAGTACTTC.

The CDR3 here is CASSVGRGLAKNIQYF. CDR3 sequence (DNA): TGTGCCAGCAGCGTAGGCAGGGGCCTAGCCAAAAACATTCAGTACTTC. The J gene is TRBJ2-4, the V gene TRBV9; D is perhaps TRBD1 (6 bases). Germline CDR1 SGDLS, CDR2 YYNGEE. The V gene lost 0 bases and the J gene lost 0 bases, with 10 bases spanning the gap. The CDR3 runs 16 residues. Full variable domain (rest looked up from reference TRBV9 and TRBJ2-4): DSGVTQTPKHLITATGQRVTLRCSPRSGDLSVYWYQQSLDQGLQFLIQYYNGEERAKGNILERFSAQQFPDLHSELNLSSLELGDSALYFCASSVGRGLAKNIQYFGAGTRLSVL.